A selection of T cell receptor beta chains follows, all from one sample in a study of shared clonotypes between healthy human individuals. TCRdb's copy holds only in-frame clones and misses some; the assay was immunoSEQ multiplex PCR. The data hold about 1.5 million clones, with over 95% observed a single time. The sequencing sample was made of naive CD4+ T cells sorted from blood. These receptors were taken from a man aged 30 to 39 in good health. CDR3s leave out the opening cysteine and the closing phenylalanine or tryptophan. D genes are given only for firm matches. Clone size, where shown, is once, few, many, or a class for clones that have expanded.

ASSQEGWGGYT TRBV4-2 - - TRBJ1-2
ASSLYGTGGADTQY TRBV5-5 - TRBD1 TRBJ2-3
ASSQEVGSYEQY TRBV4-3 - - TRBJ2-7
ASSVEGLGTDTQY TRBV9 - - TRBJ2-3
ASSFPGWDTEAF TRBV28 - - TRBJ1-1
ASTVSPQPQH TRBV28 - - TRBJ1-5
ASSYSSAFTYEQY TRBV6-5 - - TRBJ2-7
ATSRGRKGLEKNEQF TRBV15 - - TRBJ2-1
ASSMGGRGTDTQY TRBV9 - - TRBJ2-3
SVRQGAYEQY TRBV29-1 - TRBD1 TRBJ2-7
ASTAWGINQPQH TRBV28 - - TRBJ1-5
AWMAQVNTEAF TRBV30 - - TRBJ1-1
ASSLAGAGVGGYT TRBV5-5 once - TRBJ1-2
ASSLKGEGSTEAF TRBV5-1 - - TRBJ1-1
ASSPQGASDTQY TRBV11-1 - TRBD1 TRBJ2-3
ASSPRFISNQPQH TRBV27 - - TRBJ1-5
ASRDGEAF TRBV19 - - TRBJ1-1
ASRGDSYEQY TRBV28 - - TRBJ2-7
ASSLVTGTGVNYEQY TRBV27 - TRBD1 TRBJ2-7
ASSLEGPWPYEQY TRBV7-8 once - TRBJ2-7
ASRQLQRDPQH TRBV6-1 few - TRBJ1-5
ASSPTEVTGGLGWSNQPQH TRBV18 - TRBD1 TRBJ1-5
ASSLVGTSANIQY TRBV7-8 - TRBD2 TRBJ2-4
ASSSPRGAYNEQF TRBV19 - - TRBJ2-1
ASSLVAGRAGSEQY TRBV27 - - TRBJ2-7
SVGTGSEQY TRBV29-1 - TRBD1 TRBJ2-7
ASSPAGDNEQF TRBV18 - - TRBJ2-1
ASSEYYINEQF TRBV25-1 - - TRBJ2-1
ASSIPPTAKYSNQPQH TRBV19 - - TRBJ1-5
ASSGLENQNTEAF TRBV11-2 - - TRBJ1-1
ASSFGTVDEKLF TRBV7-6 - TRBD1 TRBJ1-4
ASSLGRAGSYEQY TRBV7-6 - - TRBJ2-7
ASSMGQGSYNEQF TRBV5-1 - TRBD1 TRBJ2-1
SAKGLVGYNEQF TRBV29-1 - TRBD2 TRBJ2-1
SVEDTEAF TRBV29-1 few - TRBJ1-1
ASSLGDRAGTGELF TRBV5-1 - - TRBJ2-2
AWSLDTYNEQF TRBV30 - - TRBJ2-1
SVDRLGHSNEQF TRBV29-1 - - TRBJ2-1
ASSFTSDNEQF TRBV7-3 - - TRBJ2-1
ASSTRDRVFNEQF TRBV19 - TRBD1 TRBJ2-1
ASSFPGIGYT TRBV28 - - TRBJ1-2
ASSLGLAGAETQY TRBV7-9 - TRBD2 TRBJ2-5
ASSFAGGSLYEQY TRBV27 - TRBD2 TRBJ2-7
ASSSSGSTPQETQY TRBV7-6 once TRBD2 TRBJ2-5
ASSEKGDYNEQF TRBV2 - - TRBJ2-1
ASSPLFRGGTDTQY TRBV18 once - TRBJ2-3
ASSLRDPDTEAF TRBV18 - - TRBJ1-1
AWSRGVTEAF TRBV30 - - TRBJ1-1
ASSRTGLHYEQY TRBV18 - TRBD1 TRBJ2-7
ASGWNPGLRQF TRBV12-5 - - TRBJ2-1
ASSALRVGGSEQY TRBV11-2 once TRBD2 TRBJ2-7
ASSYFFGTSSYEQY TRBV6-5 - - TRBJ2-7
ASSLPGKGNEQF TRBV5-1 - - TRBJ2-1
SVTVSGYEQY TRBV29-1 - - TRBJ2-7
ASSVGGLDTQY TRBV9 - TRBD2 TRBJ2-3
ATPLRTGGKGEQF TRBV23-1 - TRBD1 TRBJ2-1
ASSLGLAGLTDTQY TRBV5-1 - TRBD2 TRBJ2-3